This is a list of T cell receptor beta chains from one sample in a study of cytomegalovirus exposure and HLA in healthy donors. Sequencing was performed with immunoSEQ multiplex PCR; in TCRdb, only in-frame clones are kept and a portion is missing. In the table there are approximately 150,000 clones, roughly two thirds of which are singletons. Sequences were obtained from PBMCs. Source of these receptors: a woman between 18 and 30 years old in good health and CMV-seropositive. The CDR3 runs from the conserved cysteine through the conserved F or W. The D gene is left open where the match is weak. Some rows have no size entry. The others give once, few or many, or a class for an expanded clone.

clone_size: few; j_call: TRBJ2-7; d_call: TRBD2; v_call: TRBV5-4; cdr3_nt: TGTGCCAACCTAAGGGGAGGGAACGGACTATTTCAGTACTTC; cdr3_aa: CANLRGGNGLFQYF
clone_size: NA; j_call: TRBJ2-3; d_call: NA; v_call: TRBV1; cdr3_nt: TGCACCAGCAGCCACCGACTAGTTCCGACGCAGTATTTT; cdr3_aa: CTSSHRLVPTQYF
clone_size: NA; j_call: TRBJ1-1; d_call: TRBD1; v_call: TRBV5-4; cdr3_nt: TGTGCCAGCAGCTGGGGACAGGGGGCGCCAGAAGCTTTCTTT; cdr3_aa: CASSWGQGAPEAFF
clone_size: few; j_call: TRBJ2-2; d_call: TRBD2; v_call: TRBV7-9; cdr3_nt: TGTGCCAGCAGCCCCCAGGGCGGGAGGAACACCGGGGAGCTGTTTTTT; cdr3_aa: CASSPQGGRNTGELFF
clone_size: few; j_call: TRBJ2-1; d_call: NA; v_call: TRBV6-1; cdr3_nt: TGTGCCAGCAGTGAAATTGATAGCTCCTACAATGAGCAGTTCTTC; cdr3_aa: CASSEIDSSYNEQFF
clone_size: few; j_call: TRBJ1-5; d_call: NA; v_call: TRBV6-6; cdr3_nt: TGTGCCAGCATTGGGGGGGACATATTTCAGCCCCAGCATTTT; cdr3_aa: CASIGGDIFQPQHF
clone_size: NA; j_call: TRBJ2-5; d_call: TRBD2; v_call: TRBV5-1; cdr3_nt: TGCGCCAGCAGGGAGCAGACTAGCGGACAAGAGACCCAGTACTTC; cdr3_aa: CASREQTSGQETQYF
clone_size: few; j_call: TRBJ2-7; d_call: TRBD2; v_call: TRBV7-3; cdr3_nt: TGTGCCAGCAGCCCAGGACTAGCGGGGCTCTACGAGCAGTACTTC; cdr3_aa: CASSPGLAGLYEQYF
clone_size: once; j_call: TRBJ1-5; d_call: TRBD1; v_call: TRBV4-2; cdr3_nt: TGTGCCAGCAGCCCCCCACAGGGGGAGGGCAATCAGCCCCAGCATTTT; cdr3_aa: CASSPPQGEGNQPQHF
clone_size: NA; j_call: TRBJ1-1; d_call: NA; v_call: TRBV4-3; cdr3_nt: TGCGCCAGCAGCCAAGATCCCAGGGGTGAAGCTTTCTTT; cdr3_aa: CASSQDPRGEAFF
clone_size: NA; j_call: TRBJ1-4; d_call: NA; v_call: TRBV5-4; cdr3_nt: TGTGCCAGCACTCGTACACCCACTAATGAAAAACTGTTTTTT; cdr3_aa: CASTRTPTNEKLFF
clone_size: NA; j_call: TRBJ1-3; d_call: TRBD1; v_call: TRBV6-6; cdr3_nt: TGTGCCAGCAGGAGACGGGACAGCCCTGGAAACACCATATATTTT; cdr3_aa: CASRRRDSPGNTIYF
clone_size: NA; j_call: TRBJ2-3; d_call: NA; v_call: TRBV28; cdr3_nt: TGTGCCAGCAGTTTACGGGACACAGATACGCAGTATTTT; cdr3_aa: CASSLRDTDTQYF
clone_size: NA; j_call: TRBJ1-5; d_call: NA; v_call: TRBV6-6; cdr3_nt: TGTGCCAGCGCTGGAATGGGCCAGCCCCAGCATTTT; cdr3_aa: CASAGMGQPQHF
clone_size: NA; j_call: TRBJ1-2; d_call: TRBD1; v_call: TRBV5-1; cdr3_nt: TGCGCCAGCAGCTTGGGCAATCCGCAGGGGGTCTATGGCTACACCTTC; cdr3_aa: CASSLGNPQGVYGYTF
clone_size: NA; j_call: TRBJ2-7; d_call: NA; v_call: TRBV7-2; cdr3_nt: TGTGCCAGCAGCTTAAAAGCGGATTACGAGCAGTACTTC; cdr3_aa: CASSLKADYEQYF
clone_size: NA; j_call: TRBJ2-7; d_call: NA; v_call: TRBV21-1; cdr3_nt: TGTGCCAGCAGCAAAGAGAGGTCTAGCGTAAGGAGCTCCTACGAGCAGTACTTC; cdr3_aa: CASSKERSSVRSSYEQYF
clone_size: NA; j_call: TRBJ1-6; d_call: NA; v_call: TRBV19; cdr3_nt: TGTGCCAGTAGTATAGTCACAGCCAGGGGTAATTCACCCCTCCACTTT; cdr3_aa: CASSIVTARGNSPLHF
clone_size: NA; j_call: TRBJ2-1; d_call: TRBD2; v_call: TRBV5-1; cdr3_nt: TGCGCCAGCAGCTTCAGAATGAGCGGGGGGTGGAATGAGCAGTTCTTC; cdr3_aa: CASSFRMSGGWNEQFF
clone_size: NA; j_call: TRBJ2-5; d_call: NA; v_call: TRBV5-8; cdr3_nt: TGTGCCAGCAGTCAGGGCCCCGGGGGGACCCAGTACTTC; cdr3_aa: CASSQGPGGTQYF
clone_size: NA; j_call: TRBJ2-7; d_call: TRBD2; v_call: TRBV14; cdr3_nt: TGTGCCAGCAGCCAAAAGACTAGCGGCGGGATATACGAGCAGTACTTC; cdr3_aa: CASSQKTSGGIYEQYF
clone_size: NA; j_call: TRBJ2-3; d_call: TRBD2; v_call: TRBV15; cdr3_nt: TGTGCCACCAGCACTCGAACTCCACTAGCGGGAGGGCCAATGGATACGCAGTATTTT; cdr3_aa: CATSTRTPLAGGPMDTQYF
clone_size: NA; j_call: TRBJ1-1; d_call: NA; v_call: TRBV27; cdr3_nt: TGTGCCAGCAGTTACACGGGGGGGTACGGGTCGAACACTGAAGCTTTCTTT; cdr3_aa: CASSYTGGYGSNTEAFF
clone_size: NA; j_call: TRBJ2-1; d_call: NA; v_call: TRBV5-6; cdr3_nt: TGTGCCAGCAGCTGGGCGGTGGGAGCGGGCGACAGTGAGCAGTTCTTC; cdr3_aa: CASSWAVGAGDSEQFF
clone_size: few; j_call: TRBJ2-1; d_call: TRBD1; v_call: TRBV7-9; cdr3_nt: TGTGCCAGCAGCCCACAGGGGTTTCCGGGAAATGAGCAGTTCTTC; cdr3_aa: CASSPQGFPGNEQFF
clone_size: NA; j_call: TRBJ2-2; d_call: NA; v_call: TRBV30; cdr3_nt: TGTGCCTGGAGCGAGAGGACCGGGGAGCTGTTTTTT; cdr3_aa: CAWSERTGELFF
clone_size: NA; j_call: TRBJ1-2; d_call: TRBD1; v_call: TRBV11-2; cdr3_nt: TGTGCCAGCAGCCAGGGGGCAGGGAGCGGTGGCTACACCTTC; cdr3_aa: CASSQGAGSGGYTF
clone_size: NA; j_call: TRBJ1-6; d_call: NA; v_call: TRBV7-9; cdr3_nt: TGTGCCAGCAGCTTATTCCCGACAGGTCCAAATTCACCCCTCCACTTT; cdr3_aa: CASSLFPTGPNSPLHF
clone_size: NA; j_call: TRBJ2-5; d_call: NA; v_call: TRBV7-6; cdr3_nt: TGTGCCAGCAGCTTAGTAGAGGGAACAGGGTTCGAGACCCAGTACTTC; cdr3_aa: CASSLVEGTGFETQYF
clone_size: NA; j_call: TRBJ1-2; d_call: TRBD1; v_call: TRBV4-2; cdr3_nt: TGTGCCAGCAGCCAAGCAGGGGGGAATATCTATGGCTACACCTTC; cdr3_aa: CASSQAGGNIYGYTF
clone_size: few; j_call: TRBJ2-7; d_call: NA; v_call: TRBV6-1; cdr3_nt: TGTGCCAGCAGTGTGGGATGGGGGGACGAGCAGTACTTC; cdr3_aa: CASSVGWGDEQYF
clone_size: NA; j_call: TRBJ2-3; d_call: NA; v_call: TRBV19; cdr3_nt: TGTGCCAGTAGTATGGGCAGGAACACAGATACGCAGTATTTT; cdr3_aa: CASSMGRNTDTQYF
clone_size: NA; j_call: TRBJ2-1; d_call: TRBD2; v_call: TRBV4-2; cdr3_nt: TGTGCCAGCAGCCAAGAAAGGTTGCTGACTAGCGGGGGACGTGAGCAGTTCTTC; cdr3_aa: CASSQERLLTSGGREQFF
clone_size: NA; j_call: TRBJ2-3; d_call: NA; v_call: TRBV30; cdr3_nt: TGTGCCTGGAACCGACAGGCGGGAGATACGCAGTATTTT; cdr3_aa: CAWNRQAGDTQYF
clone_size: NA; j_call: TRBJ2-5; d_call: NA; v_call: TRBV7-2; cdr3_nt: TGTGCCAGCAGCCAGACGAGCGGTGAAGAGACCCAGTACTTC; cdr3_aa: CASSQTSGEETQYF
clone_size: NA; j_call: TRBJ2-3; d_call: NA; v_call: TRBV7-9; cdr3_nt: TGTGCCAGCAGCTTTAGCGGAACCACAGATACGCAGTATTTT; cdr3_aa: CASSFSGTTDTQYF
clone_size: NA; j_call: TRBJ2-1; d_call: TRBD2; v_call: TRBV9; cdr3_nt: TGTGCCAGCAGCGAAGGGACTAGTGGGACCTACAATGAGCAGTTCTTC; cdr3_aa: CASSEGTSGTYNEQFF
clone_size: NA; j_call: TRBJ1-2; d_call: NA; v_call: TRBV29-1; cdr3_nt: TGCAGCGTTAAACGGGTCCTCTATGGCTACACCTTC; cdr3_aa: CSVKRVLYGYTF
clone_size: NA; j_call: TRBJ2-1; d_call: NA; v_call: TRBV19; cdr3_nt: TGTGCCAGTTACGACAGAGCGAATGAGCAGTTCTTC; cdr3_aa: CASYDRANEQFF
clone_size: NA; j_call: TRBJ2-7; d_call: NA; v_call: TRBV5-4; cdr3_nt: TGTGCCAGCAGCACTGGTTGGGGGGACTACGAGCAGTACTTC; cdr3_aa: CASSTGWGDYEQYF